This T cell receptor (beta chain) is drawn from a study of spatial heterogeneity in lung cancer. Study background: In the raw reads, each unique TCR and UMI combination was present more than ten times on average.

This clonotype was seen many times. Antigen specificity is unknown. Time point described: sample taken at primary tumor resection. Patients with untreated early-stage non-small cell lung cancer, numbering some 72, were the donors. Tumor, nontumor lung or frozen PBMC supplied whole RNA that was sequenced unsorted. Study results and limitations: Expanded intratumoral alpha and beta TCR counts tracked tumor mutation counts.

The germline CDR1 and CDR2 sequences are MDHEN and SYDVKM. This CDR3 comprises 14 residues. The V end was cut by 8 bases, the J end by 5 bases, with 18 bases between. Single TCR cDNA molecules each had their own unique molecular identifier. TCRdb re-called the 5' RACE reads through MiXCR, storing one row per CDR3 protein. The table records 9,000 to 13,000 distinct CDR3 sequences, about 13% of them present only once. Source: lung tumor tissue, taken at surgery. This receptor was taken from a male donor with early-stage non-small cell lung cancer. The chain has TRBV28 and TRBJ1-2, with D tentatively TRBD1 (5 bases). The chain's CDR3 is CASGYRGTDYGYTF. In DNA form, the CDR3 reads TGTGCCAGCGGGTACAGAGGGACTGATTATGGCTACACCTTC.